These T cell receptor beta chains were read from a single sample in a study of beta chain features in type 1 diabetes. Sequencing used immunoSEQ multiplex PCR; TCRdb keeps in-frame clones, though not all of them. The sample has under 800,000 clones; about a sixth are singletons. Material: naive CD4+ T cells from blood. Every receptor here comes from a man aged 18 to 35 in good health. The CDR3 runs from the conserved cysteine through the conserved F or W. The order of the fields is J gene, V gene, D gene, clone size, CDR3 DNA, CDR3 protein. D genes are given only for firm matches. Where a row states a size, it is once, few, many or the class of an expanded clone; other rows omit it.

j_gene: TRBJ2-7
v_gene: TRBV6-5
d_gene: .
abundance: few
CDR3nt: TGTGCCAGCAGTTACTCTTCCGGGCTGTCCTACGAGCAGTACTTC
CDR3aa: CASSYSSGLSYEQYF

j_gene: TRBJ2-7
v_gene: TRBV18
d_gene: .
abundance: .
CDR3nt: TGTGCCAGCTCACCACCGGACAGTCTGGGGACCTACGAGCAGTACTTC
CDR3aa: CASSPPDSLGTYEQYF

j_gene: TRBJ2-7
v_gene: TRBV7-3
d_gene: TRBD2
abundance: few
CDR3nt: TGTGCCAGCAGCTTAGGCGGGAGTCTTTACGAGCAGTACTTC
CDR3aa: CASSLGGSLYEQYF

j_gene: TRBJ2-1
v_gene: TRBV14
d_gene: TRBD2
abundance: .
CDR3nt: TGTGCCAGCAGCCAAGATCGGGGGGCTAGCGGGTTCTACAATGAGCAGTTCTTC
CDR3aa: CASSQDRGASGFYNEQFF

j_gene: TRBJ1-2
v_gene: TRBV5-1
d_gene: .
abundance: .
CDR3nt: TGCGCCAGCAGCTTATGGCGGACTGACTATGGCTACACCTTC
CDR3aa: CASSLWRTDYGYTF

j_gene: TRBJ2-1
v_gene: TRBV10-3
d_gene: TRBD2
abundance: .
CDR3nt: TGTGCCATCACCGGGGGGGCAAATGAGCAGTTCTTC
CDR3aa: CAITGGANEQFF

j_gene: TRBJ2-5
v_gene: TRBV29-1
d_gene: TRBD2
abundance: .
CDR3nt: TGCAGCGCGACTAGCGGGGGTCAAGAGACCCAGTACTTC
CDR3aa: CSATSGGQETQYF

j_gene: TRBJ2-1
v_gene: TRBV7-8
d_gene: TRBD1
abundance: .
CDR3nt: TGTGCCAGCAGCACTCGACAGGGCGACTACAATGAGCAGTTCTTC
CDR3aa: CASSTRQGDYNEQFF

j_gene: TRBJ1-2
v_gene: TRBV4-1
d_gene: TRBD1
abundance: .
CDR3nt: TGCGCCAGCAGCTACTTAGACAGGGACTATGGCTACACCTTC
CDR3aa: CASSYLDRDYGYTF

j_gene: TRBJ1-2
v_gene: TRBV7-8
d_gene: .
abundance: .
CDR3nt: TGTGCCAGCAGCCTCCGGGACACAAGACCCCCCCATGGCTACACCTTC
CDR3aa: CASSLRDTRPPHGYTF

j_gene: TRBJ2-7
v_gene: TRBV18
d_gene: TRBD1
abundance: .
CDR3nt: TGTGCCAGCTCCCGGGACAGGGGCTACGAGCAGTACTTC
CDR3aa: CASSRDRGYEQYF

j_gene: TRBJ1-2
v_gene: TRBV27
d_gene: .
abundance: .
CDR3nt: TGTGCCAGCAGTCCACCCGGTGTCGGGTTTCGGGGCTACACCTTC
CDR3aa: CASSPPGVGFRGYTF

j_gene: TRBJ2-3
v_gene: TRBV28
d_gene: .
abundance: .
CDR3nt: TGTGCCAGCAGGCAGGAGGATACGCAGTATTTT
CDR3aa: CASRQEDTQYF

j_gene: TRBJ1-1
v_gene: TRBV29-1
d_gene: .
abundance: .
CDR3nt: TGCAGCGTTGAAGGGAAGGTTCTGAGCACTGAAGCTTTCTTT
CDR3aa: CSVEGKVLSTEAFF

j_gene: TRBJ2-5
v_gene: TRBV5-6
d_gene: .
abundance: .
CDR3nt: TGTGCCAGCAGCTTGGACAGGCAACAAGAGACCCAGTACTTC
CDR3aa: CASSLDRQQETQYF

j_gene: TRBJ2-1
v_gene: TRBV5-1
d_gene: .
abundance: .
CDR3nt: TGCGCCAGCAGCTCCGAATGGGGCAATGAGCAGTTCTTC
CDR3aa: CASSSEWGNEQFF

j_gene: TRBJ2-5
v_gene: TRBV7-9
d_gene: TRBD1
abundance: few
CDR3nt: TGTGCCAGCAGCCAATCCGGGACAGGACAAGAGACCCAGTACTTC
CDR3aa: CASSQSGTGQETQYF

j_gene: TRBJ2-2
v_gene: TRBV18
d_gene: TRBD1
abundance: .
CDR3nt: TGTGCCAGCTCACCCCAGAGGACAGGGGTCGGCACCGGGGAGCTGTTTTTT
CDR3aa: CASSPQRTGVGTGELFF

j_gene: TRBJ1-3
v_gene: TRBV27
d_gene: TRBD1
abundance: few
CDR3nt: TGTGCCAGCAGTACCCTTCGACAGGGACTGTTTGGAAACACCATATATTTT
CDR3aa: CASSTLRQGLFGNTIYF

j_gene: TRBJ1-2
v_gene: TRBV9
d_gene: .
abundance: once
CDR3nt: TGTGCCAGCACTCAGCGAGGGACACCCAACTATGGCTACACCTTC
CDR3aa: CASTQRGTPNYGYTF

j_gene: TRBJ2-3
v_gene: TRBV9
d_gene: .
abundance: few
CDR3nt: TGTGCCAGCAGCGTAGTAACAGGCCAGTATACGCAGTATTTT
CDR3aa: CASSVVTGQYTQYF

j_gene: TRBJ1-4
v_gene: TRBV7-9
d_gene: .
abundance: few
CDR3nt: TGTGCCAGCAGCTTACCCCCCGGGACAAGGAATGAAAAACTGTTTTTT
CDR3aa: CASSLPPGTRNEKLFF

j_gene: TRBJ2-2
v_gene: TRBV6-5
d_gene: .
abundance: .
CDR3nt: TGTGCCAGCAGTGAAGCGGGGGAGCTGTTTTTT
CDR3aa: CASSEAGELFF

j_gene: TRBJ1-1
v_gene: TRBV7-3
d_gene: .
abundance: .
CDR3nt: TGTGCCAGCAGCTTAACGTCCCCGGGGGGGAACACTGAAGCTTTCTTT
CDR3aa: CASSLTSPGGNTEAFF

j_gene: TRBJ2-7
v_gene: TRBV6-1
d_gene: .
abundance: .
CDR3nt: TGTGCCAGCAGCGTAGGGTACTACGAGCAGTACTTC
CDR3aa: CASSVGYYEQYF

j_gene: TRBJ1-6
v_gene: TRBV4-3
d_gene: TRBD1
abundance: .
CDR3nt: TGCGCCAGCAGCCAAGGGACAGGGGCCTCACCCCTCCACTTT
CDR3aa: CASSQGTGASPLHF

j_gene: TRBJ2-6
v_gene: TRBV4-3
d_gene: TRBD2
abundance: few
CDR3nt: TGCGCCAGCAGCCTCCAAGCGGGGGGCCCACTCTCTGGGGCCAACGTCCTGACTTTC
CDR3aa: CASSLQAGGPLSGANVLTF

j_gene: TRBJ2-1
v_gene: TRBV6-4
d_gene: TRBD2
abundance: few
CDR3nt: TGTGCCAGCAGTGACAGGGGTAGCGGGAACAATGAGCAGTTCTTC
CDR3aa: CASSDRGSGNNEQFF

j_gene: TRBJ1-2
v_gene: TRBV30
d_gene: .
abundance: .
CDR3nt: TGTGCCTGGACGTTCTCCTATGGCTACACCTTC
CDR3aa: CAWTFSYGYTF

j_gene: TRBJ1-1
v_gene: TRBV27
d_gene: TRBD1
abundance: few
CDR3nt: TGTGCCACCACGAACAGGGGGAACACTGAAGCTTTCTTT
CDR3aa: CATTNRGNTEAFF

j_gene: TRBJ1-5
v_gene: TRBV4-3
d_gene: .
abundance: few
CDR3nt: TGCGCCAGCAGCCAACAACAGGGAGATCAGCCCCAGCATTTT
CDR3aa: CASSQQQGDQPQHF

j_gene: TRBJ2-5
v_gene: TRBV30
d_gene: TRBD1
abundance: .
CDR3nt: TGTGCCTGGAGTGCAGGGGGCGGGAAGACCCAGTACTTC
CDR3aa: CAWSAGGGKTQYF

j_gene: TRBJ1-1
v_gene: TRBV2
d_gene: .
abundance: .
CDR3nt: TGTGCCAGCAGTGATCCTGGGCGGGCGAACACTGAAGCTTTCTTT
CDR3aa: CASSDPGRANTEAFF

j_gene: TRBJ1-4
v_gene: TRBV6-5
d_gene: TRBD1
abundance: .
CDR3nt: TGTGCCAGCAGTCCACCGGGACAGGGGACCGAAAAACTGTTTTTT
CDR3aa: CASSPPGQGTEKLFF

j_gene: TRBJ2-7
v_gene: TRBV7-2
d_gene: .
abundance: .
CDR3nt: TGTGCCAGCAGCTTACTGGGGCTAATGGCCTACGAGCAGTACTTC
CDR3aa: CASSLLGLMAYEQYF

j_gene: TRBJ2-2
v_gene: TRBV7-9
d_gene: .
abundance: few
CDR3nt: TGTGCCGGCACGAGGCCCGGGGAGCTGTTTTTT
CDR3aa: CAGTRPGELFF

j_gene: TRBJ2-1
v_gene: TRBV29-1
d_gene: .
abundance: few
CDR3nt: TGCAGCGTTGGATCCAAAAATGAGCAGTTCTTC
CDR3aa: CSVGSKNEQFF

j_gene: TRBJ1-2
v_gene: TRBV20-1
d_gene: .
abundance: .
CDR3nt: TGCAGTGCTAGAGGGGACTATGGCTACACCTTC
CDR3aa: CSARGDYGYTF

j_gene: TRBJ1-5
v_gene: TRBV4-3
d_gene: .
abundance: .
CDR3nt: TGCGCCAGCAGCCAAGATATCTGGGGAAGTCAGCCCCAGCATTTT
CDR3aa: CASSQDIWGSQPQHF

j_gene: TRBJ1-1
v_gene: TRBV18
d_gene: .
abundance: .
CDR3nt: TGTGCCATCGCACCGGGACAAAACACTGAAGCTTTCTTT
CDR3aa: CAIAPGQNTEAFF

j_gene: TRBJ2-1
v_gene: TRBV5-1
d_gene: TRBD2
abundance: .
CDR3nt: TGCGCCAGCAGCTTGAGGGGACTAGCGGGAGGCGAGCAGTTCTTC
CDR3aa: CASSLRGLAGGEQFF

j_gene: TRBJ2-7
v_gene: TRBV7-3
d_gene: .
abundance: .
CDR3nt: TGTGCCAGCAGCTTAACGCCGGCAGGGTCCTACGAGCAGTACTTC
CDR3aa: CASSLTPAGSYEQYF

j_gene: TRBJ1-3
v_gene: TRBV6-6
d_gene: .
abundance: .
CDR3nt: TGTGCCAGCAGTTACATGGGGAGCGCTGGAAACACCATATATTTT
CDR3aa: CASSYMGSAGNTIYF

j_gene: TRBJ2-5
v_gene: TRBV20-1
d_gene: TRBD2
abundance: .
CDR3nt: TGCAGTGCTAGGAGTAGCGGGGGACCGCACTTC
CDR3aa: CSARSSGGPHF

j_gene: TRBJ2-2
v_gene: TRBV21-1
d_gene: .
abundance: .
CDR3nt: TGTGCCAGCAGCAACAAGTCGCACGACACCGGGGAGCTGTTTTTT
CDR3aa: CASSNKSHDTGELFF

j_gene: TRBJ2-1
v_gene: TRBV28
d_gene: TRBD2
abundance: few
CDR3nt: TGTGCCAGCAGACCTTCGGGACTAGCGGGAGACGAGCAGTTCTTC
CDR3aa: CASRPSGLAGDEQFF

j_gene: TRBJ2-1
v_gene: TRBV18
d_gene: TRBD2
abundance: few
CDR3nt: TGTGCCAGCTCACCCGGACTAGGGAGCTACAATGAGCAGTTCTTC
CDR3aa: CASSPGLGSYNEQFF

j_gene: TRBJ2-6
v_gene: TRBV6-6
d_gene: .
abundance: few
CDR3nt: TGTGCCAGCAGTTACTCGGGGAGGTCTGGGGCCAACGTCCTGACTTTC
CDR3aa: CASSYSGRSGANVLTF

j_gene: TRBJ1-5
v_gene: TRBV6-6
d_gene: .
abundance: few
CDR3nt: TGTGCCAGCAGTTACTCCGGGACCCCAGCGCAGCCCCAGCATTTT
CDR3aa: CASSYSGTPAQPQHF

j_gene: TRBJ2-5
v_gene: TRBV28
d_gene: TRBD1
abundance: few
CDR3nt: TGTGCCAGCAGTTCCATTGACAGGGGACGAGAGACCCAGTACTTC
CDR3aa: CASSSIDRGRETQYF

j_gene: TRBJ2-7
v_gene: TRBV18
d_gene: TRBD1
abundance: .
CDR3nt: TGTGCCAGCTCCCCGGACAGGGGGTCCTACGAGCAGTACTTC
CDR3aa: CASSPDRGSYEQYF

j_gene: TRBJ1-2
v_gene: TRBV9
d_gene: .
abundance: .
CDR3nt: TGTGCCAGCAGCCCCGATCGGTTGGGCTATGGCTACACCTTC
CDR3aa: CASSPDRLGYGYTF

j_gene: TRBJ1-1
v_gene: TRBV7-3
d_gene: .
abundance: .
CDR3nt: TGTGCCAGCAGCGCTGGGACGGTGACTGAAGCTTTCTTT
CDR3aa: CASSAGTVTEAFF

j_gene: TRBJ1-3
v_gene: TRBV25-1
d_gene: .
abundance: few
CDR3nt: TGTGCCAGCAGTGTAGGCTCTGGAAACACCATATATTTT
CDR3aa: CASSVGSGNTIYF

j_gene: TRBJ1-1
v_gene: TRBV7-9
d_gene: .
abundance: few
CDR3nt: TGTGCCAGCAGTGGGGGCACTGAAGCTTTCTTT
CDR3aa: CASSGGTEAFF

j_gene: TRBJ1-4
v_gene: TRBV5-1
d_gene: TRBD1
abundance: few
CDR3nt: TGCGCCAGCAGCTCGGGACAGGGATATGAAAAACTGTTTTTT
CDR3aa: CASSSGQGYEKLFF

j_gene: TRBJ2-5
v_gene: TRBV7-3
d_gene: .
abundance: few
CDR3nt: TGTGCCAGCAGCTTATATCCGGGAGTTAGTGAGACCCAGTACTTC
CDR3aa: CASSLYPGVSETQYF

j_gene: TRBJ2-7
v_gene: TRBV6-5
d_gene: .
abundance: few
CDR3nt: TGTGCCAGCACCCCGGGCGGAGCCTACGAGCAGTACTTC
CDR3aa: CASTPGGAYEQYF